Listed below are T cell receptor beta chains from one sample, sequenced in a study of identical twins. Via MiXCR, TCRdb re-called the 5' RACE reads, giving one row per CDR3 protein. Among 1.5 million to 2 million distinct CDR3 sequences, about 31% were seen once, and the ten largest hold around 0.25%. The sample taken for sequencing was cord blood. The receptors come from a newborn girl in good health. Each CDR3 is given with its conserved first and last residue. D genes are given only for firm matches.

V gene: TRBV5-6
D gene: .
CDR3 length: 14
J gene: TRBJ1-2
CDR3 protein: CASKAKAFDYGYTF

V gene: TRBV6-5
D gene: TRBD2
CDR3 length: 18
J gene: TRBJ2-2
CDR3 protein: CASSYPTSGGPNTGELFF

V gene: TRBV11-3
D gene: TRBD1
CDR3 length: 14
J gene: TRBJ2-1
CDR3 protein: CASSQRQGSHEQFF

V gene: TRBV5-1
D gene: .
CDR3 length: 13
J gene: TRBJ1-5
CDR3 protein: CASVDPSNQPQHF

V gene: TRBV12-3/TRBV12-4
D gene: TRBD2
CDR3 length: 16
J gene: TRBJ2-3
CDR3 protein: CASSLGAGVVTDAQYF

V gene: TRBV7-9
D gene: TRBD1
CDR3 length: 15
J gene: TRBJ2-7
CDR3 protein: CASSLAGTGGREQYF

V gene: TRBV20-1
D gene: .
CDR3 length: 13
J gene: .
CDR3 protein: CSARAPLRYEQYF

V gene: TRBV28
D gene: TRBD1
CDR3 length: 15
J gene: TRBJ2-2
CDR3 protein: CASSGRQGMTGELFF

V gene: TRBV12-3/TRBV12-4
D gene: .
CDR3 length: 15
J gene: TRBJ2-1
CDR3 protein: CASGDDSGPYNEQFF

V gene: TRBV3-1
D gene: .
CDR3 length: 17
J gene: TRBJ2-3
CDR3 protein: CASSQGRWARTGDTQYF

V gene: TRBV3-1
D gene: .
CDR3 length: 15
J gene: TRBJ2-7
CDR3 protein: CASSRTPKGSYEQYF

V gene: TRBV28
D gene: TRBD1
CDR3 length: 15
J gene: TRBJ1-1
CDR3 protein: CASSPPGQDLPEAFF

V gene: TRBV7-9
D gene: .
CDR3 length: 15
J gene: TRBJ1-2
CDR3 protein: CASSLGQDRNYGYTF

V gene: TRBV2
D gene: .
CDR3 length: 13
J gene: TRBJ1-4
CDR3 protein: CASRNNGGEKLFF

V gene: TRBV12-3/TRBV12-4
D gene: .
CDR3 length: 13
J gene: TRBJ1-6
CDR3 protein: CASSQGLNSPLHF

V gene: TRBV6-6
D gene: TRBD1
CDR3 length: 15
J gene: TRBJ1-5
CDR3 protein: CASSYYRGFHQPQHF

V gene: TRBV27
D gene: .
CDR3 length: 14
J gene: TRBJ1-4
CDR3 protein: CASRPQTQNEKLFF

V gene: TRBV7-8
D gene: .
CDR3 length: 14
J gene: .
CDR3 protein: CASSVLTGAYEQYF

V gene: TRBV20-1
D gene: TRBD2
CDR3 length: 16
J gene: TRBJ2-1
CDR3 protein: CSTSIPTSGDRSEQFF

V gene: TRBV20-1
D gene: .
CDR3 length: 12
J gene: TRBJ2-2
CDR3 protein: CSAVLNTGELFF

V gene: TRBV7-9
D gene: TRBD2
CDR3 length: 19
J gene: TRBJ2-1
CDR3 protein: CASSPPVRLAGAARNEQFF

V gene: TRBV5-1
D gene: .
CDR3 length: 14
J gene: TRBJ2-5
CDR3 protein: CASSFSGPGNEQYF

V gene: TRBV3-1
D gene: .
CDR3 length: 16
J gene: TRBJ2-5
CDR3 protein: CASSRAILQYQETQYF

V gene: TRBV9
D gene: TRBD2
CDR3 length: 19
J gene: TRBJ2-1
CDR3 protein: CASSVVLAGGPAGYNEQFF

V gene: TRBV25-1
D gene: TRBD1
CDR3 length: 14
J gene: TRBJ1-6
CDR3 protein: CASSENRGNSPLHF

V gene: TRBV12-3/TRBV12-4
D gene: TRBD2
CDR3 length: 18
J gene: TRBJ2-3
CDR3 protein: CASSSRLAGAVSTDTQYF

V gene: TRBV20-1
D gene: TRBD2
CDR3 length: 15
J gene: TRBJ2-5
CDR3 protein: CSARESGGFPETQYF